The 24 T cell receptor beta chains below were found in one sample sequenced in a study of PD-1 blockade in mismatch repair-deficient tumors. Time point defined: approximately 10-day in vitro stimulation with candidate neoantigen peptide 6. The assay was immunoSEQ multiplex PCR, and TCRdb's table has in-frame clones only and misses some. The sample contains roughly 14,000 clones, approximately 90% of which appear only once. These receptors have no identified antigens. The source material was cells cultured in vitro, sampled from a patient treated with pembrolizumab. Every receptor here comes from an adult with mismatch repair-deficient cancer.

The rearrangement uses TRBV5-1 and TRBJ2-2; 7 bases are a match to TRBD1. Germline V gives CDR1 SGHRS, CDR2 YFSETQ. The CDR3 spans 13 residues. V lost 4 bases and J lost 8; bases outside the gene matches: 5. The CDR3 DNA is TGCGCCAGCAGCATATACAGGGGTGGGGAGCTGTTTTTT. Translated: CASSIYRGGELFF.

In this sample, this clone turned up a few times. In the same sample, other DNA sequences code for this CDR3. In DNA, the CDR3 is TGTGCCAGCAGTTTAAGCGGCTACGAGCAGTACTTC. It codes for CASSLSGYEQYF. The chain carries TRBV28 and TRBJ2-7; possible D gene TRBD2, 5 bases. This CDR3 region has 12 residues. V was cut by 2 bases and J by 3 bases, with 5 bases left in between. Germline CDR1 and CDR2: MDHEN and SYDVKM.

This chain joins TRBV6-5 and TRBJ2-2, with D unclear. Germline V gives CDR1 MNHEY, CDR2 SVGAGI. V dropped 0 bases and J dropped 8 bases, with 10 bases sitting between them. The CDR3 spans 14 residues. In nucleotides, the CDR3 is TGTGCCAGCAGTTACTCGTTAGATCCGGGGGAGCTGTTTTTT. This translates into CASSYSLDPGELFF.

The CDR3 reads CAISESAYYEQYF. CDR3 bases: TGTGCCATCAGTGAGAGCGCCTATTACGAGCAGTACTTC. The V and J genes are TRBV10-3 and TRBJ2-7, with D unresolved. Between the trimmed V and J ends, which lost 2 bases and 4 bases, there was a span of 9 bases. The V gene's germline CDR1 is ENHRY and CDR2 SYGVKD. CDR3 size: 13 residues.

The rearrangement links TRBV27 to TRBJ2-1; TRBD2 might be the D (6 bases). V dropped 9 bases and J dropped 9 bases, with 21 bases sitting between them. This CDR3 region has 14 residues. Germline CDR1 MNHEY, CDR2 SMNVEV (reference sequence). CDR3 protein: CASQVLSGRGEQFF. For the CDR3, the DNA is TGTGCCAGTCAAGTCCTTAGCGGACGTGGTGAGCAGTTCTTC.

The J gene is TRBJ2-7, the V gene TRBV5-1, with unresolved D. CDR1 is SGHRS and CDR2 is YFSETQ in the germline V gene. The CDR3 spans 16 residues. V shed 1 base and J shed 2 bases, with 16 bases lying between them. CDR3 region: CASSLYDWATPYEQYF. For the CDR3, the DNA is TGCGCCAGCAGCTTGTACGACTGGGCGACTCCCTACGAGCAGTACTTC. Filled out from reference TRBV5-1 and TRBJ2-7, the complete variable domain reads KAGVTQTPRYLIKTRGQQVTLSCSPISGHRSVSWYQQTPGQGLQFLFEYFSETQRNKGNFPGRFSGRQFSNSRSEMNVSTLELGDSALYLCASSLYDWATPYEQYFGPGTRLTVT.

The chain is built from TRBV7-2 and TRBJ2-7, with TRBD2 matching 9 bases. The ends lost 2 bases at V and 6 bases at J; junction bases unmatched: 8. The CDR3 covers 15 residues. Germline V gives CDR1 SGHTA, CDR2 FQGNSA. In nucleotides, the CDR3 is TGTGCCAGCAGCTTAATTAGCGGGAGTTTAAGCGAGCAGTACTTC. Encoded protein: CASSLISGSLSEQYF.

V gene TRBV5-1 combines with J gene TRBJ2-1, with no clear D. The CDR3 contains 15 residues. CDR1 and CDR2 from the germline V gene are SGHRS and YFSETQ. V lost 0 bases and J lost 0, with 7 bases in between. CDR3 sequence reads: CASSLVRNSYNEQFF. The CDR3 DNA reads TGCGCCAGCAGCTTGGTAAGGAACTCCTACAATGAGCAGTTCTTC.

This rearrangement joins TRBV5-4 to TRBJ2-3; 7 nucleotides line up with TRBD2. The germline gives CDR1 SGHNT, CDR2 YYREEE (reference sequence). There are 15 residues in the CDR3. After removal of 4 bases from V and 5 bases from J, the junction contained 10 bases not matched to a gene. The CDR3 loop is CASSGGGTLLDTQYF. DNA for the CDR3: TGTGCCAGCAGCGGGGGGGGGACTTTACTAGATACGCAGTATTTT. Using reference TRBV5-4 and TRBJ2-3 for the parts outside the CDR3, the full variable domain is ETGVTQSPTHLIKTRGQQVTLRCSSQSGHNTVSWYQQALGQGPQFIFQYYREEENGRGNFPPRFSGLQFPNYSSELNVNALELDDSALYLCASSGGGTLLDTQYFGPGTRLTVL.

J is TRBJ1-3 and V is TRBV7-9, with unresolved D. Germline CDR1 is SEHNR and CDR2 is FQNEAQ (reference sequence). The CDR3 spans 17 residues. Trimming stripped 3 bases from V and 0 bases from J, with 15 bases between. CDR3 sequence reads: CASSFALRGYSGNTIYF. The CDR3 DNA reads as TGTGCCAGCAGCTTCGCCCTACGAGGGTACTCTGGAAACACCATATATTTT.

This sequence joins TRBV7-3 and TRBJ2-3, with a possible D match to TRBD1 (6 bases). V was clipped by 4 bases and J by 4 bases, with 15 bases between them. CDR3 length: 15 residues. Germline V gives CDR1 SGHTA, CDR2 FQGTGA. CDR3 bases: TGTGCCAGCAGCTCAAACAGGGAAGGGGCAGATACGCAGTATTTT. It is translated as CASSSNREGADTQYF.

This clone was found once. This chain joins TRBV7-2 and TRBJ2-5; TRBD2 aligns across 10 bases. Germline V lookup: CDR1 SGHTA, CDR2 FQGNSA. This CDR3 is built from 14 residues. V shed 1 base, J shed 5 bases, and the junction held 1 base outside the gene matches. The CDR3 nucleotides read TGTGCCAGCAGCTTAGGGGGACTAGCGGAGACCCAGTACTTC. This gives the protein CASSLGGLAETQYF.

The table lists this clone with a few counts. The chain employs TRBV28 and TRBJ2-7, with 8 bases lining up with TRBD1. The CDR3 loop spans 15 amino acids. Trimming removed 4 bases from V and 2 bases from J; junction bases left unmatched: 7. Germline V CDR1 and CDR2: MDHEN, SYDVKM. The DNA for the CDR3 is TGTGCCAGCAGTTCCGCCGGGACAGGTACCTACGAGCAGTACTTC. Protein sequence: CASSSAGTGTYEQYF.

The chain combines TRBV5-6 with TRBJ2-1, with D tentatively TRBD2 (6 bases). The CDR3 runs to 11 residues. The germline V and J ends were trimmed by 4 bases and 15 bases, with 14 bases remaining between them. The V gene's germline CDR1 is SGHDT and CDR2 YYEEEE. CDR3 region: CASSQDYIRFF. Written as DNA, the CDR3 is TGTGCCAGCAGCCAGGACTATATTCGGTTCTTC.

The rearrangement joins TRBV5-8 to TRBJ1-5; D may be TRBD1 (6 bases). Germline V gene lookup returns CDR1 SGHTS and CDR2 YDEGEE. The CDR3 totals 19 residues. Trimming removed 4 bases from V and 6 bases from J, with 29 bases in between. The CDR3 nucleotides read TGTGCCAGCAGCACAGGGTTTGTCAGCCCCTTTGGATTGGGTCAGCCCCAGCATTTT. Protein: CASSTGFVSPFGLGQPQHF.

The chain uses TRBV7-8 and TRBJ2-5, with 12 nucleotides matching TRBD2. The trim removed 5 bases at V and 3 bases at J, leaving 4 bases unmatched. Germline CDR1 and CDR2: SGHVS and FQNEAQ. The CDR3 consists of 15 residues. In nucleotides, the CDR3 is TGTGCCAGCAGCCACCGACTAGCGGGAGAAGAGACCCAGTACTTC. It codes for CASSHRLAGEETQYF.

J is TRBJ2-3 and V is TRBV27; D not resolved. Germline CDR1 reads MNHEY; CDR2 reads SMNVEV (reference sequence). CDR3 size: 13 residues. Trimming left V 3 bases short and J 6 bases short, with 10 bases between. The CDR3: CASSFFPSDTQYF. The CDR3 DNA reads TGTGCCAGCAGTTTCTTCCCCTCGGATACGCAGTATTTT.

The J gene is TRBJ1-1, the V gene TRBV5-6; 10 positions match TRBD1. V shed 6 bases, J shed 3 bases, and the junction held 5 bases outside the gene matches. Germline CDR1 reads SGHDT; CDR2 reads YYEEEE. This CDR3 contains 14 residues. The CDR3 nucleotides read TGTGCCAGCAACGGACAGGGGGAATACACTGAAGCTTTCTTT. Its translation is CASNGQGEYTEAFF.

The chain has TRBV7-3 and TRBJ2-1; 10 bases map to TRBD1. Germline V gene sequence: CDR1 SGHTA, CDR2 FQGTGA. The junction had 7 bases not matched to a gene; V was cut back by 5 bases and J by 6 bases. The CDR3 loop spans 15 amino acids. The DNA of the CDR3 is TGTGCCAGCAGCCACGGGACAGGGGTAGGCAATGAGCAGTTCTTC. This translates into CASSHGTGVGNEQFF.

The chain is built from TRBV11-1 and TRBJ2-1; possibly TRBD2 for D (6 bases). This CDR3 spans 16 amino acids. The germline V gene has CDR1 SGHAT and CDR2 FQDESV (reference sequence). Trimming took off 1 base at V and 0 bases at J, with 10 bases between the two ends. DNA for the CDR3: TGTGCCAGCAGCTTAGGGACTACCGGCTCCTACAATGAGCAGTTCTTC. Protein product: CASSLGTTGSYNEQFF.

The chain recombines TRBV2 with TRBJ2-1; 11 bases fit TRBD2. This CDR3 is built from 16 residues. Germline CDR1 and CDR2: SNHLY and FYNNEI. V lost 6 bases and J lost 2; bases outside the gene matches: 6. The CDR3 DNA sequence: TGTGCCAGCAGGGATAGCGGGAGGGAACCCTACAATGAGCAGTTCTTC. It encodes CASRDSGREPYNEQFF.

This clone appeared once. This chain connects TRBV27 to TRBJ2-7; D might be TRBD2 (6 bases). Trimming cost V 6 bases and J 6 bases, with 15 bases left between them. CDR1 MNHEY and CDR2 SMNVEV come from the germline V gene (reference sequence). The CDR3 covers 13 residues. CDR3 sequence: CASSGRGAREQYF. The CDR3, as DNA: TGTGCCAGCAGCGGGAGAGGAGCTCGCGAGCAGTACTTC.

The genes are TRBV7-3 and TRBJ2-1, with D unclear. From germline, CDR1 is SGHTA and CDR2 FQGTGA. The CDR3 totals 15 residues. V lost 2 bases and J lost 0, with 8 bases in between. DNA of the CDR3: TGTGCCAGCAGCTTACAACAGAGCTCCTACAATGAGCAGTTCTTC. This translates into CASSLQQSSYNEQFF.

V is TRBV5-4 and J is TRBJ1-4; 8 bases line up with TRBD1. V was clipped by 4 bases and J by 5 bases; unmatched bases: 10. CDR1 SGHNT and CDR2 YYREEE come from the germline V gene (reference sequence). The CDR3 spans 16 residues. CDR3 DNA: TGTGCCAGCAGCGCGACATTGACAGGGGAAAATGAAAAACTGTTTTTT. It specifies CASSATLTGENEKLFF.